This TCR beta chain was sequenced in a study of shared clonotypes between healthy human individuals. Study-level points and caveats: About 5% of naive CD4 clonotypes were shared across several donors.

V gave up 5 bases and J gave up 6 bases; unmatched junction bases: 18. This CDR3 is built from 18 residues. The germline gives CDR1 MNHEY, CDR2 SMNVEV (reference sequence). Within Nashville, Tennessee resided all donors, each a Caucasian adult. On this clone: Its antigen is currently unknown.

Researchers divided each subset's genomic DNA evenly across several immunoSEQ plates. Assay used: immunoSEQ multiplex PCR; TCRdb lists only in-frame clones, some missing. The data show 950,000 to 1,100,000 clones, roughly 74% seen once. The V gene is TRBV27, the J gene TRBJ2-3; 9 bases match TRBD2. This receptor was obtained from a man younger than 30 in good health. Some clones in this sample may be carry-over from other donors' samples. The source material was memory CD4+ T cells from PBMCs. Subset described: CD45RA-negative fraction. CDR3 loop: CASSPPRIAGAPSDTQYF. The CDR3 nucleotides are TGTGCCAGCAGTCCACCTCGTATAGCGGGAGCCCCGTCGGATACGCAGTATTTT.